The 30 T cell receptor beta chains reported below all come from one sample, sequenced in a study of cytotoxic CD8 clonotypes in ibrutinib-treated CLL (dated by TCRdb to about 2021). Receptors were amplified or captured by the immunoSEQ multiplex PCR assay. TCRdb limited this immuneACCESS table to in-frame rearrangements with V and J called. A share of clones is missing; checked studies link under half to unresolved V genes, and the rest is unexplained. The sample includes 100,000 to 150,000 clones, with 70% to 90% observed a single time. The ten largest account for under 2.5% of the sample. The meaning of the sample's time point label: approximately 2 years on ibrutinib. This specimen consisted of PBMCs, obtained after 24 months of ibrutinib treatment. The receptors stem from a human donor with chronic lymphocytic leukemia.

The J gene is TRBJ1-1, the V gene TRBV2; weak D call: TRBD1 (6 bases). The CDR3 contains 13 residues. CDR1 is SNHLY, CDR2 FYNNEI, per germline. V lost 5 bases and J lost 1, with 8 bases in between. The CDR3, as DNA: TGTGCCAGCAGTATGGGACAGAACACTGAAGCTTTCTTT. It specifies CASSMGQNTEAFF. The full variable domain, its missing parts supplied by reference TRBV2 and TRBJ1-1, is EPEVTQTPSHQVTQMGQEVILRCVPISNHLYFYWYRQILGQKVEFLVSFYNNEISEKSEIFDDQFSVERPDGSNFTLKIRSTKLEDSAMYFCASSMGQNTEAFFGQGTRLTVV.

This chain links TRBV4-3 with TRBJ1-4, with 10 bases lining up with TRBD1. V was pared by 4 bases and J by 4 bases, with 3 bases of the junction left unmatched. Germline-derived CDR1 and CDR2 are LGHNA and YSLEER. The CDR3 covers 15 residues. The CDR3 protein is CASSRRDRGNEKLFF. The CDR3 bases are TGCGCCAGCAGCCGCAGGGACAGGGGTAATGAAAAACTGTTTTTT.

This chain uses TRBV19 with TRBJ1-5; D may be TRBD1 (5 bases). CDR3 length: 15 residues. Trimming took off 6 bases at V and 0 bases at J, with 12 bases between the two ends. The germline V gene encodes CDR1 LNHDA and CDR2 SQIVND (reference sequence). The CDR3 reads CASSLAGLSNQPQHF. Here the CDR3 DNA reads TGTGCCAGTAGCCTGGCGGGGCTTAGCAATCAGCCCCAGCATTTT. Variable domain in full (rest from reference TRBV19 and TRBJ1-5): DGGITQSPKYLFRKEGQNVTLSCEQNLNHDAMYWYRQDPGQGLRLIYYSQIVNDFQKGDIAEGYSVSREKKESFPLTVTSAQKNPTAFYLCASSLAGLSNQPQHFGDGTRLSIL.

The gene calls are TRBV11-3 and TRBJ2-1; D perhaps matches TRBD2 (6 bases). Trimming removed 3 bases from V and 4 bases from J, with 16 bases in between. The CDR3 runs 16 residues. Germline V gene sequence: CDR1 SGHNT, CDR2 YENEEA. CDR3 protein: CASSFARTTVYNEQFF. The DNA for the CDR3 is TGTGCCAGCAGCTTCGCTCGGACTACGGTATACAATGAGCAGTTCTTC.

The CDR3 bases are TGTGCCACCAGCAGAGAAAAGAATCAGCCCCAGCATTTT. This codes for CATSREKNQPQHF. V is TRBV15 and J is TRBJ1-5, with D hard to call. This CDR3 contains 13 residues. Trimming shortened V by 0 bases and J by 4 bases, and 4 bases separated the two germline ends. The V gene's germline CDR1 is LNHNV and CDR2 YYDKDF (reference sequence).

With regard to this clone: This same CDR3 is encoded by further DNA sequences in the sample. The chain has TRBV14 and TRBJ2-7, with D hard to call. Germline V gene data show CDR1 as SGHDN and CDR2 as FVKESK. V was clipped by 4 bases and J by 4 bases, with 8 bases between them. This CDR3 contains 12 residues. CDR3 amino acids: CASSPDRYEQYF. The CDR3 nucleotides are TGTGCCAGCAGCCCAGATCGGTACGAGCAGTACTTC.

V and J are TRBV30 and TRBJ1-2; D is ambiguous. Germline CDR1 GTSNPN, CDR2 SVGIG (reference sequence). The CDR3 consists of 13 residues. V gave up 3 bases and J gave up 5 bases, with 13 bases separating them. The CDR3 DNA is TGTGCCTGGAGCGTAAAGGCGGTATATGGCTACACCTTC. Its protein is CAWSVKAVYGYTF.

The rearrangement links TRBV6-5 to TRBJ1-2; 8 nucleotides align to TRBD1. Germline CDR1 MNHEY, CDR2 SVGAGI. This CDR3 spans 14 amino acids. V was clipped by 5 bases and J by 8 bases; unmatched bases: 10. CDR3 nucleotides: TGTGCCAGCAGTAAGCGGGACAGGATGGAAGGCTACACCTTC. As protein: CASSKRDRMEGYTF.

J is TRBJ2-7 and V is TRBV6-1, with 11 bases lining up with TRBD2. Unmatched junction bases numbered 1, after V lost 6 bases and J lost 3 bases. Per germline, CDR1 MNHNS and CDR2 SASEGT. The CDR3 covers 13 residues. Here the CDR3 DNA reads TGTGCCAGCAGGACTAGCGGGAACTACGAGCAGTACTTC. This encodes CASRTSGNYEQYF.

The chain links TRBV7-9 to TRBJ2-1; D perhaps matches TRBD2 (6 bases). Germline V lookup: CDR1 SEHNR, CDR2 FQNEAQ (reference sequence). Trimming removed 1 base at V and 6 bases at J, with 13 bases between. CDR3 length equals 15 residues. Written as DNA, the CDR3 is TGTGCCAGCAGCTTAGTGGCGGGACCCCTCAATGAGCAGTTCTTC. Amino acid sequence: CASSLVAGPLNEQFF.

This chain connects TRBV6-5 to TRBJ1-1; D gene uncertain. The germline gives CDR1 MNHEY, CDR2 SVGAGI. The CDR3 spans 11 residues. V gave up 6 bases and J gave up 6 bases, with 8 bases separating them. The CDR3 here is CASRALAEAFF. In DNA form, the CDR3 reads TGTGCCAGCAGGGCGTTAGCTGAAGCTTTCTTT.

CDR3 nucleotide sequence: TGCGCCAGCAGCTGGACAGATTCGCGAGAGCAGTACTTC. Amino acids: CASSWTDSREQYF. This sequence joins TRBV5-1 and TRBJ2-7, with D possibly being TRBD1 (6 bases). The CDR3 sequence is 13 residues long. V lost 3 bases and J lost 7, with 14 bases in between. Germline V lookup: CDR1 SGHRS, CDR2 YFSETQ.

The CDR3 protein is CASSVDGDGYTF. The CDR3 nucleotides read TGTGCCAGCAGCGTAGATGGTGATGGCTACACCTTC. The chain carries TRBV9 and TRBJ1-2; D is undetermined. V was trimmed by 0 bases and J by 6 bases, leaving 6 bases between them. Per the germline V gene, CDR1 is SGDLS and CDR2 is YYNGEE. The CDR3 is 12 amino acids.

This clone was picked up one time. The chain is built from TRBV5-4 and TRBJ2-7, with 9 positions matching TRBD1. The trim removed 2 bases at V and 7 bases at J, leaving 7 bases unmatched. The germline gives CDR1 SGHNT, CDR2 YYREEE (reference sequence). The CDR3 runs 14 residues. For the CDR3, the DNA is TGTGCCAGCAGCTTAGGACAGGGGTCAGGAGAGCAGTACTTC. It encodes CASSLGQGSGEQYF.

V usage is TRBV7-2 and J usage is TRBJ2-3; D gene ambiguous. The CDR3 consists of 12 residues. The germline gives CDR1 SGHTA, CDR2 FQGNSA. Deletions cut 8 bases from V and 2 bases from J, with 8 bases between. In DNA, the CDR3 is TGTGCCAGCGGGTTGTTCACAGATACGCAGTATTTT. It encodes CASGLFTDTQYF.

The chain carries TRBV5-1 and TRBJ2-5; TRBD2 matches at 10 bases. This CDR3 is 14 amino acids long. Germline V gene sequence: CDR1 SGHRS, CDR2 YFSETQ. The J segment lost 5 bases and the V segment lost 4 bases, leaving 5 bases of the junction unmatched. CDR3 residues: CASSAGTSVETQYF. DNA of the CDR3: TGCGCCAGCAGCGCCGGGACTAGCGTGGAGACCCAGTACTTC.

V gene TRBV6-5 combines with J gene TRBJ2-5, with 8 bases matching TRBD1. The germline gives CDR1 MNHEY, CDR2 SVGAGI. The length of the CDR3 is 14 residues. Trimming took 4 bases from V and 3 from J; bases not matched to a gene: 4. The DNA for the CDR3 is TGTGCCAGCAGTTCACAGGGGGGAGAAGAGACCCAGTACTTC. Protein: CASSSQGGEETQYF.

J is TRBJ1-2 and V is TRBV5-8; tentative D call: TRBD1 (5 bases). There are 14 residues in the CDR3. Germline V gene lookup returns CDR1 SGHTS and CDR2 YDEGEE. The V gene lost 5 bases and the J gene lost 6 bases, with 17 bases spanning the gap. The CDR3: CASSNRRVRHGYTF. The CDR3 DNA reads as TGTGCCAGCAGTAACAGGAGGGTTCGGCATGGCTACACCTTC.

There are a few counts of this clone. The chain is built from TRBV19 and TRBJ2-2; D may correspond to TRBD1 or TRBD2 (5 bases each). Trimming took 8 bases from V and 3 from J, leaving 10 bases between them. The germline V gene encodes CDR1 LNHDA and CDR2 SQIVND (reference sequence). The CDR3 has 13 residues. The CDR3 sequence: CASAGSHTGELFF. The CDR3, as DNA: TGTGCCAGTGCAGGGAGTCACACCGGGGAGCTGTTTTTT.

The chain carries TRBV9 and TRBJ1-1; a possible D gene is TRBD1 (5 bases). Germline CDR1 and CDR2: SGDLS and YYNGEE. V lost 1 base, J lost 0 bases, and 13 bases lay in between. The CDR3 sequence is 16 residues long. The CDR3 protein is CASSVTGPKMNTEAFF. The CDR3 DNA reads TGTGCCAGCAGCGTAACGGGGCCCAAGATGAACACTGAAGCTTTCTTT.

This clone was seen once. This chain uses TRBV30 with TRBJ2-3, with 12 bases matching TRBD2. CDR3 length: 14 amino acids. The trim removed 8 bases at V and 4 bases at J, leaving 7 bases unmatched. Germline V CDR1 and CDR2: GTSNPN, SVGIG (reference sequence). The CDR3 region is CAVASGGGPDTQYF. The CDR3, as DNA: TGTGCCGTCGCTAGCGGGGGGGGGCCAGATACGCAGTATTTT. The full variable domain, completed using reference TRBV30 and TRBJ2-3, is SQTIHQWPATLVQPVGSPLSLECTVEGTSNPNLYWYRQAAGRGLQLLFYSVGIGQISSEVPQNLSASRPQDRQFILSSKKLLLSDSGFYLCAVASGGGPDTQYFGPGTRLTVL.

J is TRBJ2-2 and V is TRBV6-1, with 8 bases aligning to TRBD1. The junction had 6 bases not matched to a gene; V was cut back by 6 bases and J by 6 bases. CDR3 length equals 14 residues. In germline, CDR1 is MNHNS, CDR2 SASEGT. In DNA, the CDR3 is TGTGCCAGCAGGAACTCAGGGGGCTCCGGGGAGCTGTTTTTT. It yields the protein CASRNSGGSGELFF.

The chain links TRBV14 to TRBJ2-7; D remains unclear. The CDR3 consists of 13 residues. The V end was cut by 4 bases, the J end by 6 bases, with 13 bases between. CDR1 is SGHDN, CDR2 FVKESK, per germline. The CDR3 region is CASSRFPSREQYF. The DNA for the CDR3 is TGTGCCAGCAGCCGTTTCCCCAGTCGCGAGCAGTACTTC. Supplemented by reference TRBV14 and TRBJ2-7, the full variable domain reads EAGVTQFPSHSVIEKGQTVTLRCDPISGHDNLYWYRRVMGKEIKFLLHFVKESKQDESGMPNNRFLAERTGGTYSTLKVQPAELEDSGVYFCASSRFPSREQYFGPGTRLTVT.

The chain joins TRBV4-1 to TRBJ2-1; TRBD2 agrees at 14 bases. The ends lost 2 bases at V and 5 bases at J; junction bases unmatched: 11. CDR3 length: 19 residues. Germline CDR1 reads MGHRA; CDR2 reads YSYEKL. The CDR3 loop reads CASSQRQTSGRAFHNEQFF. CDR3 nucleotides: TGCGCCAGCAGCCAACGCCAGACTAGCGGGAGGGCCTTTCACAATGAGCAGTTCTTC.

This chain connects TRBV29-1 to TRBJ2-7, with D perhaps given as TRBD1 or TRBD2 (6 bases each). V was cut by 6 bases and J by 2 bases, with 20 bases left in between. This CDR3 is built from 15 residues. CDR1 SQVTM and CDR2 ANQGSEA come from the germline V gene. CDR3 in DNA: TGCAGCGTACAAAGGGGGGCAGGCCGGGCCTACGAGCAGTACTTC. This sequence encodes CSVQRGAGRAYEQYF.

V is TRBV4-3 and J is TRBJ2-2, with 8 bases matching TRBD1. CDR3 length equals 16 residues. V gave up 4 bases and J gave up 5 bases; unmatched junction bases: 9. Germline values: CDR1 LGHNA, CDR2 YSLEER. The CDR3 DNA follows: TGCGCCAGCAGCCCCGGACAGGGAAGAGCTACCGGGGAGCTGTTTTTT. This gives the protein CASSPGQGRATGELFF.

This chain uses TRBV2 with TRBJ2-7; 12 bases are a match to TRBD2. There are 15 residues in the CDR3. CDR1 and CDR2 from the germline V gene are SNHLY and FYNNEI. Unmatched junction bases numbered 3, after V lost 6 bases and J lost 0 bases. CDR3 sequence: CASSETSGSSYEQYF. CDR3 bases: TGTGCCAGCAGCGAGACTAGCGGGAGCTCCTACGAGCAGTACTTC.

The gene calls are TRBV19 and TRBJ1-3, with 8 positions matching TRBD1. Trimming cost V 4 bases and J 2 bases; bases outside gene matches: 1. Per the germline V gene, CDR1 is LNHDA and CDR2 is SQIVND (reference sequence). The CDR3 contains 14 residues. For the CDR3, the DNA is TGTGCCAGTAGTAAGGGACAGGCTGGAAACACCATATATTTT. This sequence encodes CASSKGQAGNTIYF.

V is TRBV19 and J is TRBJ2-1, with 9 positions matching TRBD2. V shed 5 bases, J shed 4 bases, and the junction held 6 bases outside the gene matches. The length of the CDR3 is 15 residues. Germline loops: CDR1 LNHDA, CDR2 SQIVND (reference sequence). CDR3 protein: CASSVSSGVYNEQFF. CDR3 coding DNA: TGTGCCAGTAGTGTGTCTAGCGGGGTTTACAATGAGCAGTTCTTC.

The chain has TRBV28 and TRBJ2-7; D perhaps matches TRBD2 (6 bases). The CDR3 has 15 residues. V was shortened by 5 bases and J by 3 bases, with 17 bases between the two germline ends. From germline, CDR1 is MDHEN and CDR2 SYDVKM. Here the CDR3 reads CASSPGTETSYEQYF. Here the CDR3 DNA reads TGTGCCAGCAGTCCCGGGACTGAGACGAGCTACGAGCAGTACTTC.